This T cell receptor beta chain emerged from a study of CD8 T cells in Susac syndrome. From blood CD8+ and CD4+ T cells, the TCR beta chain was sequenced. Controls were drawn from healthy donors and were matched for age and sex. The CD8+ and CD4+ T cells were negatively isolated, with the TEMRA cells enriched by FACS. Random hexamers were used to reverse transcribe roughly 0.45 to 1 ug of RNA. Amplification of TCR beta CDR3 spanned 54 Vbeta and 13 Jbeta via immunoSEQ multiplex PCR. TCRdb fed the immunoSEQ multiplex PCR reads into MiXCR, producing one record per CDR3 protein. The sample holds roughly 160,000 distinct CDR3 sequences, over 85% seen once. With 1 base removed from V and 0 bases from J, the gap between germline ends came to 9 bases. Looked up from germline, CDR1 is SEHNR and CDR2 is FQNEAQ (reference sequence). The CDR3 consists of 15 residues.

The specimen sequenced was CD4+ T cells from PBMCs. The sequence was obtained from a human donor in good health. The J gene is TRBJ2-5, the V gene TRBV7-9; a weak D match, TRBD2 (6 bases). CDR3 in DNA: TGTGCCAGCAGCTTAGTTCCGGGGGACCAAGAGACCCAGTACTTC. Translation: CASSLVPGDQETQYF. The full variable domain, completed using reference TRBV7-9 and TRBJ2-5, is DTGVSQNPRHKITKRGQNVTFRCDPISEHNRLYWYRQTLGQGPEFLTYFQNEAQLEKSRLLSDRFSAERPKGSFSTLEIQRTEQGDSAMYLCASSLVPGDQETQYFGPGTRLLVL.